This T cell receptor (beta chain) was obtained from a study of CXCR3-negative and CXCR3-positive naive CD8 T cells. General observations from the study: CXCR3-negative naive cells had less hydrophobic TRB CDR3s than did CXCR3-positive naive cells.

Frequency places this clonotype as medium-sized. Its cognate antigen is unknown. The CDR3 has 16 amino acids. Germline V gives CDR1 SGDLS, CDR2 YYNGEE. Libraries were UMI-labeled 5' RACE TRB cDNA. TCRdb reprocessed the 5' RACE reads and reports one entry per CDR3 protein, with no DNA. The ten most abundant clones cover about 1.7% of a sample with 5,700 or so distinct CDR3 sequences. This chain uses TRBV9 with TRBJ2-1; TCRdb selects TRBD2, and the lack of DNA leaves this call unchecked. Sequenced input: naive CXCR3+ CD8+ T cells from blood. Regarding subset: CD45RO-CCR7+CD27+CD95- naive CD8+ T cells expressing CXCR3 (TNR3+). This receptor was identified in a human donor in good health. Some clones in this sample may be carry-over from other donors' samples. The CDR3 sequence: CASSVGGGRPDNEQFF.